This is a list of T cell receptor beta chains from one sample in a study of T cell changes during pregnancy in multiple sclerosis. Clones were read by immunoSEQ multiplex PCR, and TCRdb kept only the in-frame ones, dropping some. The sample contains 58,000 or so clones, around nine tenths of which appear only once. The sequences come from peripheral blood, collected after pregnancy. The receptor set was obtained from a female donor with multiple sclerosis, enrolled in a pregnancy study. Each CDR3 is given with its conserved first and last residue. D genes are given only for firm matches. Size is omitted from some rows. Given values are once, few, many or a class for expanded clones.

J: TRBJ2-7; D: NA; size: NA; V: TRBV10-2; CDR3: CASTLGGADEQYF; DNA: TGCGCCAGCACCTTAGGAGGAGCTGATGAGCAGTACTTC
J: TRBJ2-2; D: NA; size: NA; V: TRBV10-1; CDR3: CASSESLAGVGGELFF; DNA: TGCGCCAGCAGTGAGTCCTTGGCAGGGGTTGGCGGGGAGCTGTTTTTT
J: TRBJ1-5; D: TRBD1; size: NA; V: TRBV2; CDR3: CASSEQGAASGQPQHF; DNA: TGTGCCAGCAGTGAACAGGGGGCGGCCTCAGGTCAGCCCCAGCATTTT
J: TRBJ2-7; D: TRBD1; size: NA; V: TRBV5-6; CDR3: CASRPTGAPYYEQYF; DNA: TGTGCCAGCAGGCCTACAGGGGCCCCGTACTACGAGCAGTACTTC
J: TRBJ2-7; D: NA; size: NA; V: TRBV27; CDR3: CASSLSSVSYEQYF; DNA: TGTGCCAGCAGTTTATCCTCAGTCTCCTACGAGCAGTACTTC
J: TRBJ2-7; D: NA; size: NA; V: TRBV4-3; CDR3: CASSQDLRRVSYEQYF; DNA: TGCGCCAGCAGCCAAGATCTAAGACGGGTGTCCTACGAGCAGTACTTC
J: TRBJ1-3; D: NA; size: NA; V: TRBV7-3; CDR3: CASSLGGNSGNTIYF; DNA: TGTGCCAGCAGCTTAGGGGGGAACTCTGGAAACACCATATATTTT
J: TRBJ2-7; D: NA; size: NA; V: TRBV5-1; CDR3: CASSLGAGKTYEQYF; DNA: TGCGCCAGCAGCTTGGGGGCCGGGAAAACCTACGAGCAGTACTTC
J: TRBJ2-1; D: NA; size: NA; V: TRBV5-6; CDR3: CASSFIPVYNEQFF; DNA: TGTGCCAGCAGCTTCATACCAGTTTACAATGAGCAGTTCTTC
J: TRBJ2-3; D: TRBD2; size: NA; V: TRBV5-4; CDR3: CASRPGLHTDTQYF; DNA: TGTGCCAGCAGGCCGGGACTACACACAGATACGCAGTATTTT
J: TRBJ1-1; D: NA; size: NA; V: TRBV9; CDR3: CASTPGLERGLGYTEAFF; DNA: TGTGCCAGCACCCCAGGGTTGGAGAGAGGTTTGGGGTACACTGAAGCTTTCTTT
J: TRBJ1-5; D: NA; size: NA; V: TRBV4-1; CDR3: CASSLWAGPYQPQHF; DNA: TGCGCCAGCAGCCTCTGGGCGGGGCCTTATCAGCCCCAGCATTTT
J: TRBJ2-5; D: NA; size: NA; V: TRBV6-1; CDR3: CASSVLLAVRETQYF; DNA: TGTGCCAGCAGCGTACTACTAGCAGTTCGAGAGACCCAGTACTTC
J: TRBJ2-2; D: TRBD1; size: NA; V: TRBV2; CDR3: CASSHIYPGTGAIAGELFF; DNA: TGTGCCAGCAGTCATATATACCCCGGGACAGGGGCGATTGCCGGGGAGCTGTTTTTT
J: TRBJ1-5; D: NA; size: NA; V: TRBV12-5; CDR3: CASGLVLDGQPLTNQPQHF; DNA: TGTGCTAGTGGTTTGGTCCTGGATGGACAGCCTCTAACAAATCAGCCCCAGCATTTT
J: TRBJ2-1; D: TRBD2; size: NA; V: TRBV6-4; CDR3: CASSDSSGGAYEQFF; DNA: TGTGCCAGCAGTGACTCAAGCGGGGGGGCTTATGAGCAGTTCTTC
J: TRBJ1-5; D: NA; size: NA; V: TRBV7-2; CDR3: CASSLRGGNQPQHF; DNA: TGTGCCAGCAGCTTACGGGGGGGCAATCAGCCCCAGCATTTT
J: TRBJ1-1; D: TRBD1; size: NA; V: TRBV5-6; CDR3: CASSWTGVGTEAFF; DNA: TGTGCCAGCAGCTGGACAGGGGTGGGCACTGAAGCTTTCTTT
J: TRBJ2-7; D: TRBD2; size: NA; V: TRBV2; CDR3: CASSGGVAGEQYF; DNA: TGTGCCAGCAGTGGAGGGGTAGCGGGGGAGCAGTACTTC
J: TRBJ2-7; D: NA; size: NA; V: TRBV28; CDR3: CASSLPDFKYEQYF; DNA: TGTGCCAGCAGTTTGCCTGACTTTAAGTACGAGCAGTACTTC
J: TRBJ1-1; D: NA; size: NA; V: TRBV29-1; CDR3: CSVEDLGRVLPEAFF; DNA: TGCAGCGTTGAAGATCTTGGGAGGGTCTTACCTGAAGCTTTCTTT
J: TRBJ2-1; D: TRBD1; size: once; V: TRBV5-1; CDR3: CASSPIPGQGYEQFF; DNA: TGCGCCAGCAGCCCGATACCGGGACAGGGCTATGAGCAGTTCTTC
J: TRBJ2-7; D: NA; size: NA; V: TRBV6-5; CDR3: CASSFFTGSSYEQYF; DNA: TGTGCCAGCAGTTTTTTCACGGGGAGCTCCTACGAGCAGTACTTC
J: TRBJ1-6; D: TRBD1; size: NA; V: TRBV6-6; CDR3: CASSALGTVYSPLHF; DNA: TGTGCCAGCAGTGCCCTCGGGACAGTCTATTCACCCCTCCACTTT
J: TRBJ2-3; D: TRBD2; size: NA; V: TRBV4-1; CDR3: CASSQDHLNSGGDTQYF; DNA: TGCGCCAGCAGCCAAGACCACCTGAATAGCGGGGGGGATACGCAGTATTTT
J: TRBJ1-5; D: TRBD1; size: NA; V: TRBV27; CDR3: CASSSGQGWNQPQHF; DNA: TGTGCCAGCAGTTCCGGACAGGGTTGGAATCAGCCCCAGCATTTT
J: TRBJ1-5; D: NA; size: NA; V: TRBV2; CDR3: CASTREWDQPQHF; DNA: TGTGCCAGCACTCGGGAATGGGATCAGCCCCAGCATTTT
J: TRBJ2-1; D: TRBD2; size: NA; V: TRBV4-2; CDR3: CASSQDGTSLDEQFF; DNA: TGTGCCAGCAGCCAAGATGGGACTAGCTTGGATGAGCAGTTCTTC
J: TRBJ1-2; D: NA; size: NA; V: TRBV5-1; CDR3: CASSLSTGLADGYTF; DNA: TGCGCCAGCAGCCTTTCTACAGGGCTCGCCGATGGCTACACCTTC
J: TRBJ1-3; D: NA; size: once; V: TRBV5-1; CDR3: CASSLQGSGNTIYF; DNA: TGCGCCAGCAGCTTACAGGGATCTGGAAACACCATATATTTT
J: TRBJ1-1; D: NA; size: NA; V: TRBV5-4; CDR3: CASSDGQKMNTEAFF; DNA: TGTGCCAGCAGCGACGGACAGAAGATGAACACTGAAGCTTTCTTT
J: TRBJ1-2; D: NA; size: NA; V: TRBV28; CDR3: CASSPQDWGNYGYTF; DNA: TGTGCCAGCAGTCCCCAGGACTGGGGTAACTATGGCTACACCTTC
J: TRBJ1-1; D: TRBD1; size: NA; V: TRBV5-1; CDR3: CASSRDRGSTLTEAFF; DNA: TGCGCCAGCAGCCGGGACAGGGGGTCCACCCTCACTGAAGCTTTCTTT
J: TRBJ1-1; D: NA; size: few; V: TRBV11-2; CDR3: CASSSAARGNTEAFF; DNA: TGTGCCAGCAGCTCGGCCGCAAGAGGGAACACTGAAGCTTTCTTT